This T cell receptor (beta chain) appears in the sequencing data of a study of OX40 agonist ivuxolimab in advanced cancers. Study in general: Prior anti-PD-1, anti-PD-L1 or anti-CTLA-4 therapy was allowed; approximately 41% had some.

This clone was detected only once. Its cognate antigen is unknown. Here immunoSEQ multiplex PCR was the method, and the copy in TCRdb shows in-frame clones only, minus some. The repertoire holds roughly 18,000 clones, with 60% to 70% as singletons. Findings and caveats of the study: By week 6 at 0.1 to 3.0 mg/kg, blood CD4+ and CD8+ T cells had expanded clonally. Among patients with partial responses at 0.1-3.0 mg/kg, clonal expansion was among the lowest. Also present in some nonresponders was a low level of normalized T-cell clonal expansion.

This clonotype originated in an adult with an advanced solid tumor such as melanoma, head and neck, liver or kidney cancer. The specimen was CD4+ or CD8+ T cells sorted from blood, collected in a trial of the OX40 agonist ivuxolimab.

CDR3 region: CASSLDEPYSPLHF. The CDR3 DNA reads as TGTGCCAGCAGCTTGGATGAGCCTTATTCACCCCTCCACTTT. This sequence joins TRBV5-4 and TRBJ1-6; D is uncertain. Germline assignment: CDR1 SGHNT and CDR2 YYREEE (reference sequence). V was cut by 0 bases and J by 8 bases, with 9 bases left in between. The CDR3 loop spans 14 amino acids.